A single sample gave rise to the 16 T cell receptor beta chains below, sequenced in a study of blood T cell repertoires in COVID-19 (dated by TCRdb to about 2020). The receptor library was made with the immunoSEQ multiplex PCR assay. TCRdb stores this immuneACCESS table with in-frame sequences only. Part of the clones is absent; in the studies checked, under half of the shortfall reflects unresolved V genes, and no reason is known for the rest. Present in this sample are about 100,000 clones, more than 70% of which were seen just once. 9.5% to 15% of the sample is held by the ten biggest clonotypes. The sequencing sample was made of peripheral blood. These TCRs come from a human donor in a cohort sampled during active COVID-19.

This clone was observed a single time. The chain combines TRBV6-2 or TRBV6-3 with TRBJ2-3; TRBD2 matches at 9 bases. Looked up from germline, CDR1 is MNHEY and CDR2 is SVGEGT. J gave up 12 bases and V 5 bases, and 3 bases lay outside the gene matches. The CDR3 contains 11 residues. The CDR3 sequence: CASSGTSSQYF. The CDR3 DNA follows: TGTGCCAGCAGTGGGACTAGCTCACAGTATTTT.

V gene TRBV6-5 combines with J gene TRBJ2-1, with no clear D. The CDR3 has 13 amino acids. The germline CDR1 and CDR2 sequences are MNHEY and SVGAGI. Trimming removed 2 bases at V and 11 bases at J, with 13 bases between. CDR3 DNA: TGTGCCAGCAGTTACCGTATCGAGGCTCAGCAGTTCTTC. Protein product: CASSYRIEAQQFF.

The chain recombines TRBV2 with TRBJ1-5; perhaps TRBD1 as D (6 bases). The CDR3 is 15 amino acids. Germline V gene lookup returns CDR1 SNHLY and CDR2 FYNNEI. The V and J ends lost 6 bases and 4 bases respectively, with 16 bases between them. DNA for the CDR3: TGTGCCAGCAGAGGAACAGGGTTGGATAATCAGCCCCAGCATTTT. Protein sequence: CASRGTGLDNQPQHF. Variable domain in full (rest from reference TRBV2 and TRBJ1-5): EPEVTQTPSHQVTQMGQEVILRCVPISNHLYFYWYRQILGQKVEFLVSFYNNEISEKSEIFDDQFSVERPDGSNFTLKIRSTKLEDSAMYFCASRGTGLDNQPQHFGDGTRLSIL.

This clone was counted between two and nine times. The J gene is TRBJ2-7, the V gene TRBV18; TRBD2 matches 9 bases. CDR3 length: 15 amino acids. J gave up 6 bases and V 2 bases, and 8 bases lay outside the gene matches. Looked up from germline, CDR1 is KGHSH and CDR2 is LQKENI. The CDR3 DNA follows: TGTGCCAGCTCACCAGGGGGGCTAGCGGGGTTCGAGCAGTACTTC. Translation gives CASSPGGLAGFEQYF.

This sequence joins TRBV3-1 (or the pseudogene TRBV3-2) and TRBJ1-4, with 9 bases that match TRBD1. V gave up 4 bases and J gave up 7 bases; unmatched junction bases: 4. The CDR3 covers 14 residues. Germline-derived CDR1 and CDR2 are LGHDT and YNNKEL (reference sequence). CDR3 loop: CASSPGQGSEKLFF. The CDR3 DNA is TGTGCCAGCAGCCCCGGACAGGGGAGTGAAAAACTGTTTTTT.

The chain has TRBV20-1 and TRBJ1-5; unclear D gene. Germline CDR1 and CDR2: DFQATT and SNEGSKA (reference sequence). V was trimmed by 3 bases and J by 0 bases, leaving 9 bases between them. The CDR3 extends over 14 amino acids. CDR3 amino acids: CSASPIYSNQPQHF. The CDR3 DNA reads TGCAGTGCTAGTCCCATCTATAGCAATCAGCCCCAGCATTTT.

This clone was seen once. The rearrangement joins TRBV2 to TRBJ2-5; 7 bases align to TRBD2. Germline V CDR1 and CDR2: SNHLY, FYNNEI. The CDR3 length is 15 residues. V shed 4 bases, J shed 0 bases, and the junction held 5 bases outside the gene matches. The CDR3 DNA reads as TGTGCCAGCAGTGGTAGTAGCGGGTACCAAGAGACCCAGTACTTC. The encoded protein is CASSGSSGYQETQYF.

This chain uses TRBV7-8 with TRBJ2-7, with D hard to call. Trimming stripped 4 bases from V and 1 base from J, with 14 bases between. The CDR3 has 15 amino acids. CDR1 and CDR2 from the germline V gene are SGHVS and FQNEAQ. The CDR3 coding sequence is TGTGCCAGCAGCTCAACTTTATCGACTTCCTACGAGCAGTACTTC. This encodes CASSSTLSTSYEQYF.

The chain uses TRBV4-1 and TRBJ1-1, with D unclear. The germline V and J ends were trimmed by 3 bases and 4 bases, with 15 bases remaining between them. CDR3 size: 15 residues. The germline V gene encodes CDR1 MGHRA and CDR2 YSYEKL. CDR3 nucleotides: TGCGCCAGCAGCCACCTGGACTCTTCCCCCACTGAAGCTTTCTTT. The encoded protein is CASSHLDSSPTEAFF.

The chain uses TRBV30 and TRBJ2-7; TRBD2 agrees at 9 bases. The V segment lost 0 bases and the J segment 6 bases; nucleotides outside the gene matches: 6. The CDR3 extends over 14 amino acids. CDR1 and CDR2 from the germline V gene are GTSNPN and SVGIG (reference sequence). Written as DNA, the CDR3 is TGTGCCTGGAGTGTCAGCGGGAGGTTGGCCGAGCAGTACTTC. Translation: CAWSVSGRLAEQYF. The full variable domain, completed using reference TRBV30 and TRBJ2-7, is SQTIHQWPATLVQPVGSPLSLECTVEGTSNPNLYWYRQAAGRGLQLLFYSVGIGQISSEVPQNLSASRPQDRQFILSSKKLLLSDSGFYLCAWSVSGRLAEQYFGPGTRLTVT.

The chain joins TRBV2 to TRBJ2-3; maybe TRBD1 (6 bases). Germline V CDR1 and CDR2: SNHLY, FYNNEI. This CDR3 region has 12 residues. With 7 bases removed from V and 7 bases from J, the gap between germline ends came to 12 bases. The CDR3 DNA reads TGTGCCAGCAAGGGGGACACCCATACGCAGTATTTT. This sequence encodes CASKGDTHTQYF.

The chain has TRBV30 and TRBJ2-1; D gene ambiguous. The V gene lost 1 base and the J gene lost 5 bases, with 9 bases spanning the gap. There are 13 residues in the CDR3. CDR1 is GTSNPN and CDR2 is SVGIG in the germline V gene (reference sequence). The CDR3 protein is CAWSAYRDNEQFF. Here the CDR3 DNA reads TGTGCCTGGAGTGCATACAGAGACAATGAGCAGTTCTTC.

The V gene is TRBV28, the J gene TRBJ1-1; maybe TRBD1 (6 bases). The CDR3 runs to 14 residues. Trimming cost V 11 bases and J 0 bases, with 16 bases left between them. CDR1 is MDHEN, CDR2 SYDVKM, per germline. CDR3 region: CAHRRGGMNTEAFF. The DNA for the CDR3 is TGTGCCCACCGTCGAGGGGGTATGAACACTGAAGCTTTCTTT.

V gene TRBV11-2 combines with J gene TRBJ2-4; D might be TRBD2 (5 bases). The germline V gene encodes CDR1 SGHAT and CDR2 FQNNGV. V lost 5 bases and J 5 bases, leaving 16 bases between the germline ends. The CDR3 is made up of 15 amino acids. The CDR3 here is CASSPTAREQNIQYF. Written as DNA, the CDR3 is TGTGCCAGCAGCCCCACGGCCCGGGAACAAAACATTCAGTACTTC.

The CDR3 region is CATSPGQSSYEQYF. The CDR3 nucleotides read TGTGCCACCAGCCCGGGACAGAGCTCCTACGAGCAGTACTTC. This rearrangement joins TRBV24-1 to TRBJ2-7, with 7 bases identical to TRBD1. This CDR3 spans 14 amino acids. Trimming removed 7 bases from V and 0 bases from J; junction bases left unmatched: 5. CDR1 KGHDR and CDR2 SFDVKD come from the germline V gene.

The CDR3 DNA is TGTGCCAGTACCCCCGACAGGGTAGGGGGGGAGCTGTTTTTT. This translates into CASTPDRVGGELFF. This sequence joins TRBV19 and TRBJ2-2; TRBD1 matches 7 bases. Trimming cost V 7 bases and J 8 bases; bases outside gene matches: 10. The CDR3 totals 14 residues. Germline CDR1 is LNHDA and CDR2 is SQIVND (reference sequence).